The present T cell receptor (beta chain) was sequenced within a study of shared clonotypes between healthy human individuals. Study-wide points: It was anticipated that sequencing depth would influence how many clonotypes donors shared.

The table came from immunoSEQ multiplex PCR; TCRdb's copy has only in-frame clones and leaves some out. The profile shows some 2,000,000 clones, approximately 95% of them singletons. Turning to this clone: The antigen remains unidentified.

Germline loops: CDR1 ENHRY, CDR2 SYGVKD. The CDR3 covers 15 residues. V was clipped by 2 bases and J by 5 bases, with 15 bases between them. This sequence was found in a man between 18 and 35 years old in good health. The gene calls are TRBV10-3 and TRBJ1-1; no firm D call. Sequencing was performed on naive CD4+ T cells sorted from blood. Stated subset: CD45RA+ positively selected. In nucleotides, the CDR3 is TGTGCCATCAGTGAGGGCCCGGGGTGGAGGACTGAAGCTTTCTTT. Its protein is CAISEGPGWRTEAFF.